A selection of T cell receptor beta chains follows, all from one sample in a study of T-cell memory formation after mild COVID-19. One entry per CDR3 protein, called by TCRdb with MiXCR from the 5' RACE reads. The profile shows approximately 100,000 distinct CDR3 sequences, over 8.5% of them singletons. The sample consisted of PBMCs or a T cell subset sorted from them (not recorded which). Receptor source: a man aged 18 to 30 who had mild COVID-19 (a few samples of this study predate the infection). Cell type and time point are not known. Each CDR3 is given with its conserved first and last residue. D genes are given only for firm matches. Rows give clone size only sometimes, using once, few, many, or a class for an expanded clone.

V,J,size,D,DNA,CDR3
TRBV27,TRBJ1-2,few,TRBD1,TGTGCCAGCAGGGTGACAGGGAAGAACGGCTACACCTTC,CASRVTGKNGYTF
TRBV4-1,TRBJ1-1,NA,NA,TGCGCCAGCAGCCAAGTGGGGGGGGGAGGTGCTTTCTTT,CASSQVGGGGAFF
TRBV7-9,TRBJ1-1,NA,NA,TGTGCCAGCAGCCCTGGGACGGAGAACACTGAAGCTTTCTTT,CASSPGTENTEAFF
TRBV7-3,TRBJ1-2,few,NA,TGTGCCAGCGGGTCGACGGGGCTTGGCTACACCTTC,CASGSTGLGYTF
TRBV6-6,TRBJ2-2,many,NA,TGTGCCAGCAGCTGGGACACGAACACCGGGGAGCTGTTTTTT,CASSWDTNTGELFF
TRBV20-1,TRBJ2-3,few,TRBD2,TGCAGTGCTAGTCTAATAGCGGGGGCCGCTAGCACAGATACGCAGTATTTT,CSASLIAGAASTDTQYF
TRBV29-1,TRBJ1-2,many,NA,TGCAGCGTTCGGGAAGGGCGTTATGGCTACACCTTC,CSVREGRYGYTF
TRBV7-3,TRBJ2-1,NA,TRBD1,TGTGCCAGCAGCTCCTTACAGGGGTATGAGCAGTTCTTC,CASSSLQGYEQFF
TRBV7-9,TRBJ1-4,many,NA,TGTGCCAGCAGCTCTACCCGGGGAGTACGAAATGAAAAACTGTTTTTT,CASSSTRGVRNEKLFF
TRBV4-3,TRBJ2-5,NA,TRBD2,TGCGCCAGCAGCCAAGAGACGTCTAGCGGGGGGTTGGAGACCCAGTACTTC,CASSQETSSGGLETQYF
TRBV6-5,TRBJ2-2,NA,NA,TGTGCCAGCAGTCTGACAGGCCGGACCGGGGAGCTGTTTTTT,CASSLTGRTGELFF
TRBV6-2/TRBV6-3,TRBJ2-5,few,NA,TGTGCCAGCAGTTGGGTGCCAAGGCAAGAGACCCAGTACTTC,CASSWVPRQETQYF
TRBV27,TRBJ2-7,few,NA,TGTGCCAGCAGTTTCCTCTCCTACGAGCAGTACTTC,CASSFLSYEQYF
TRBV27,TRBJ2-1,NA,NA,TGTGCCAGCAGTCCTGTAGGGTATTCCTACAATGAGCAGTTCTTC,CASSPVGYSYNEQFF
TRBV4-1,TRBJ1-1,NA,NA,TGCGCCAGCAGCCAAGATTCCGTGAACACTGAAGCTTTCTTT,CASSQDSVNTEAFF
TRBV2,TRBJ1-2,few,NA,TGTGCCAGCAGTGAATGGGACGGAGGCCTGGTAGGCTACACCTTC,CASSEWDGGLVGYTF
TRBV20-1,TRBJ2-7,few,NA,TGCAGTGCCAGACAGGAGACCTACGAGCAGTACTTC,CSARQETYEQYF
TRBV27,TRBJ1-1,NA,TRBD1,TGTGCCAGCAGGACAGGGGGTGTAAGCACTGAAGCTTTCTTT,CASRTGGVSTEAFF
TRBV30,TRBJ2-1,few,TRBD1,TGTGCCTGGAGCGTGACAGGGGCAAAATACAATGAGCAGTTCTTC,CAWSVTGAKYNEQFF
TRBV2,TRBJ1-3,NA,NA,TGTGCCAGCAGTGGATGGGAGTCTGGAAACACCATATATTTT,CASSGWESGNTIYF
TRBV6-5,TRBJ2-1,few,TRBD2,TGTGCCAGCCAATGGGGACTTAGCGGGGGGGGCTACAATGAGCAGTTCTTC,CASQWGLSGGGYNEQFF
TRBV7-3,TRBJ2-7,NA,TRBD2,TGTGCCAGCAGCTTAGCTAGCGGGGTACCCTACGAGCAGTACTTC,CASSLASGVPYEQYF
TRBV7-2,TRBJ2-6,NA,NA,TGTGCCAGCAGCTTCACAGGTGCTGGGGCCAACGTCCTGACTTTC,CASSFTGAGANVLTF
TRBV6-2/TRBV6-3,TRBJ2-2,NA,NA,TGTGCCAGTTGGTACCTAGCGAACACCGGGGAGCTGTTTTTT,CASWYLANTGELFF
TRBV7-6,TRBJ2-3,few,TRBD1,TGTGCCAGCAGCGCGCCGGACAGGGTCGATACGCAGTATTTT,CASSAPDRVDTQYF
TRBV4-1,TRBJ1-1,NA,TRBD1,TGCGCCAGCAGCCAAGTAACTATAGGGACAGGGTACACTGAAGCTTTCTTT,CASSQVTIGTGYTEAFF
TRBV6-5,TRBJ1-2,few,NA,TGTGCCAGCAGTTACTCGAGCCGAGGGGGAGGCTACACCTTC,CASSYSSRGGGYTF
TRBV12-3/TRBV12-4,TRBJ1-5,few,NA,TGTGCCAGCAGTTGGGCCGACACCAGTCCCCAGCATTTT,CASSWADTSPQHF
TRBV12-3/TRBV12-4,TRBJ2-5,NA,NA,TGTGCCAGCAGTCGGACGGGGGCGAGGGAGACCCAGTGCTTC,CASSRTGARETQCF
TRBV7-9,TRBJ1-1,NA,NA,TGTGCCAGCAGCTTCGATATGGGGCCGAACACTGAAGCTTTCTTT,CASSFDMGPNTEAFF
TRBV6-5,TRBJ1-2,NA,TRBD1,TGTGCCAGCAGCCTGGACAGGGAGGTTTATGGCTACACCTTC,CASSLDREVYGYTF
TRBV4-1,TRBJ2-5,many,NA,TGCGCCAGCAGCCAATTTCCAGCTAAAGAGACCCAGTACTTC,CASSQFPAKETQYF
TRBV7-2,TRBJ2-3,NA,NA,TGTGCCAGCAGCTTTCAGGCGTACACAGATACGCAGTATTTT,CASSFQAYTDTQYF
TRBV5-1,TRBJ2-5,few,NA,TGCGCCAGCAGCCCGGACGGGGGAAAAGAGACCCAGTACTTC,CASSPDGGKETQYF
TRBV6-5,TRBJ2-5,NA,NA,TGTGCCAGCCCCGGTGGGGGAGAGAAAGAGACCCAGTACTTC,CASPGGGEKETQYF
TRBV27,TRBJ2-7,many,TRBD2,TGTGCCAGCAGCTTCCTGGGTAGCGGGGTCCTCTACGAGCAGTACTTC,CASSFLGSGVLYEQYF
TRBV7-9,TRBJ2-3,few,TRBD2,TGTGCCAGCAGCTTTGGGACTAGCGGGGGCACAGATACGCAGTATTTT,CASSFGTSGGTDTQYF
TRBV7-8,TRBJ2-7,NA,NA,TGTGCCAGCAGCTTATTAGTGGGGGCCGGAGAGCAGTACTTC,CASSLLVGAGEQYF
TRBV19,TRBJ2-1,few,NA,TGTGCCAGTAGTATCGGTGTAGGGGAGCAGTTCTTC,CASSIGVGEQFF
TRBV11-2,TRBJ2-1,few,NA,TGTGCCAGCAGCTTGGCGGAGACCGGCAATGAGCAGTTCTTC,CASSLAETGNEQFF
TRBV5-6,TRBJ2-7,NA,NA,TGTGCCAGCAGCCCGGCCCAAGCTCGTGGGTACGAGCAGTACTTC,CASSPAQARGYEQYF